The 2 T cell receptor beta chains below were found in one sample sequenced in a study of tumor-infiltrating lymphocytes in primary liver carcinoma. A primer matching the constant region was used to make TCR beta cDNA from approximately 0.55 ug of total RNA. Investigators got TCR beta libraries out of three nested multiplex PCR rounds, done with slightly modified ARM-PCR. Forward primers for TRBV1-TRBV30 and a C-beta reverse primer served the first two PCR rounds, at about 10 cycles each. TCRdb re-derived calls from the multiplex PCR reads in MiXCR, one entry per CDR3 protein. The sample has fewer than 350,000 distinct CDR3 sequences, 60% to 80% seen once. For blood RNA, unsorted whole blood served as the source, and germline DNA was extracted too. Sequencing was done on a sample of peripheral blood. These receptors were obtained from a man aged 40-55 years with primary liver carcinoma and hepatitis B virus infection.

As for this clonotype: A much larger clone is a single base away; this may be a read error. The J gene is TRBJ2-2, the V gene TRBV6-2 or TRBV6-3, with 7 bases lining up with TRBD1. This CDR3 contains 16 residues. Germline V CDR1 and CDR2: MNHEY, SVGEGT. For the CDR3, the DNA is TGTACCAGCAGTTTGGCCGGGACAGCGAACACCGGGGAGCTGTTTTTT. This gives the protein CTSSLAGTANTGELFF.

The V and J genes are TRBV28 and TRBJ1-5; D gene unclear. Germline CDR1 MDHEN, CDR2 SYDVKM. Trimming left V 3 bases short and J 5 bases short, with 14 bases between. The CDR3 sequence is 15 residues long. The DNA for the CDR3 is TGTGCCAGCAGTTTGGGAGCCAGGAACGATCAGCCCCAGCATTTT. Protein: CASSLGARNDQPQHF.